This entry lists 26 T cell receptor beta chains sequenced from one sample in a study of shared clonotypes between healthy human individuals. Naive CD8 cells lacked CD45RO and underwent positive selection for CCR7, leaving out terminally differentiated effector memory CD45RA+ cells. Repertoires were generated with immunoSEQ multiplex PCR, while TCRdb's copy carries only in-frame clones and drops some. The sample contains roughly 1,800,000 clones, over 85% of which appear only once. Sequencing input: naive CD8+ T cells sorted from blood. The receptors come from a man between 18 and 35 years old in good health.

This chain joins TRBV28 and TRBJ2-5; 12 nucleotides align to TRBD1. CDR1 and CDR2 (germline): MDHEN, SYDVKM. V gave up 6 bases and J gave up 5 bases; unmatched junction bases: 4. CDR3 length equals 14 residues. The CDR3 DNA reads TGTGCCAGCAGGTGGGACAGGGGGCAGGAGACCCAGTACTTC. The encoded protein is CASRWDRGQETQYF.

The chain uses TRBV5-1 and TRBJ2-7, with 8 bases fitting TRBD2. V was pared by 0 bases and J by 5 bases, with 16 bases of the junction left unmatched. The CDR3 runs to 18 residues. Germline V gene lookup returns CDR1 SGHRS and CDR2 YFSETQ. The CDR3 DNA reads TGCGCCAGCAGCTTGGCCAATAGCGGGGCTCCGTTTTACCACGAGCAGTACTTC. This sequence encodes CASSLANSGAPFYHEQYF. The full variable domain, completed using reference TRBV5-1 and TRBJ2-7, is KAGVTQTPRYLIKTRGQQVTLSCSPISGHRSVSWYQQTPGQGLQFLFEYFSETQRNKGNFPGRFSGRQFSNSRSEMNVSTLELGDSALYLCASSLANSGAPFYHEQYFGPGTRLTVT.

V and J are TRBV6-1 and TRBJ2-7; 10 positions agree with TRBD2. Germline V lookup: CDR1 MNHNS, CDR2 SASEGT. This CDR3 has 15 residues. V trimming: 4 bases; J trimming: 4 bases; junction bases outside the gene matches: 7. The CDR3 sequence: CASSVAGGLGYEQYF. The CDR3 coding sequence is TGTGCCAGCAGTGTAGCGGGGGGTCTCGGGTACGAGCAGTACTTC.

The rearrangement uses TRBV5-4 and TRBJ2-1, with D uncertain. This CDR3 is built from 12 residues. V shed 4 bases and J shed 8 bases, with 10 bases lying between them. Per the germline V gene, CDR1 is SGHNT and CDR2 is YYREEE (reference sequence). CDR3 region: CASSLERDEQFF. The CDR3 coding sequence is TGTGCCAGCAGCCTTGAACGTGATGAGCAGTTCTTC.

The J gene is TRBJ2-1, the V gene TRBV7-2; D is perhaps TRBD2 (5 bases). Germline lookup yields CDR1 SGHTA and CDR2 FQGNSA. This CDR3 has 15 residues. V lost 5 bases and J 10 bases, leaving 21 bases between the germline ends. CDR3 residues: CASSRERSPLLEQFF. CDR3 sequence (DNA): TGTGCCAGCAGCAGGGAGCGATCACCCCTCCTAGAGCAGTTCTTC. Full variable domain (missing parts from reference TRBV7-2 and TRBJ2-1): GAGVSQSPSNKVTEKGKDVELRCDPISGHTALYWYRQSLGQGLEFLIYFQGNSAPDKSGLPSDRFSAERTGGSVSTLTIQRTQQEDSAVYLCASSRERSPLLEQFFGPGTRLTVL.

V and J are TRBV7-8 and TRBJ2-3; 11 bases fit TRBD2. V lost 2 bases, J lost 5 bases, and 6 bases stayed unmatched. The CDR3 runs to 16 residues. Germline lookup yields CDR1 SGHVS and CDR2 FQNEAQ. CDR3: CASSLPSGGIRDTQYF. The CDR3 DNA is TGTGCCAGCAGCTTACCTAGCGGGGGGATAAGAGATACGCAGTATTTT.

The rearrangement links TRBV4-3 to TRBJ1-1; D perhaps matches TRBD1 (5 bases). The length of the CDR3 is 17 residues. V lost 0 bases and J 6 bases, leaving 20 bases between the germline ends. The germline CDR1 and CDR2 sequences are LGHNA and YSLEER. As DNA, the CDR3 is TGCGCCAGCAGCCAAGATCCAAGTGTCGGTAGGGACGCTGAAGCTTTCTTT. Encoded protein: CASSQDPSVGRDAEAFF.

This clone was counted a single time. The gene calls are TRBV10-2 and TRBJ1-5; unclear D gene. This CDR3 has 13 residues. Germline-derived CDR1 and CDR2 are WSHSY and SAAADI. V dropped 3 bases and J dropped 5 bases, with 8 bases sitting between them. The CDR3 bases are TGCGCCAGCAGTGATTTGGTTTATCAGCCCCAGCATTTT. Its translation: CASSDLVYQPQHF.

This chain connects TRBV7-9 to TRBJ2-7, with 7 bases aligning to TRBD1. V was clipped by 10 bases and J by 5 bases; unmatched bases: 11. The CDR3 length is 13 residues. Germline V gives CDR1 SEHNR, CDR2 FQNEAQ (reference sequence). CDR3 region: CATSFTGAHEQYF. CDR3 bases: TGTGCCACCTCCTTTACAGGGGCCCACGAGCAGTACTTC.

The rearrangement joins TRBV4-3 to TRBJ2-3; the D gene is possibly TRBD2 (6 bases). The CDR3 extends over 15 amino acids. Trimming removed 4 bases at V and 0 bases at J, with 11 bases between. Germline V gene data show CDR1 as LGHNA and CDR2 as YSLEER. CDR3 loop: CASSLGGTSTDTQYF. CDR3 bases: TGCGCCAGCAGCCTGGGCGGGACTAGCACAGATACGCAGTATTTT.

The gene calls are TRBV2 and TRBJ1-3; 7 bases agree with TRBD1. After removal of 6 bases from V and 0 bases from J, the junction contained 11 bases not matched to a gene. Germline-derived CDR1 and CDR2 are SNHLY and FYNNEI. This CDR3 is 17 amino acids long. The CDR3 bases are TGTGCCAGCAGAGCCCAGGAAGGGGGCCCCTCTGGAAACACCATATATTTT. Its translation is CASRAQEGGPSGNTIYF. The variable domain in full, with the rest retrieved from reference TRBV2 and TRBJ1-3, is EPEVTQTPSHQVTQMGQEVILRCVPISNHLYFYWYRQILGQKVEFLVSFYNNEISEKSEIFDDQFSVERPDGSNFTLKIRSTKLEDSAMYFCASRAQEGGPSGNTIYFGEGSWLTVV.

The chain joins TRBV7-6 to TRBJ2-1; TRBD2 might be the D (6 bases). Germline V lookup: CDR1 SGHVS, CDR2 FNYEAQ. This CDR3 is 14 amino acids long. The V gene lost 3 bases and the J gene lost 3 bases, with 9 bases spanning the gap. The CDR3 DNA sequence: TGTGCCAGCAGCTTGGGGGGATTCTACAATGAGCAGTTCTTC. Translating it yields CASSLGGFYNEQFF.

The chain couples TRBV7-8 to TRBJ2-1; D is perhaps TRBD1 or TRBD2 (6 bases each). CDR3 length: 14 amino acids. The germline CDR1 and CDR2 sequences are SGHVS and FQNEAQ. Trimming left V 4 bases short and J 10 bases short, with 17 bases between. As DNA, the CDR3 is TGTGCCAGCAGCTCCCTGGGGGGCGGTGAGGAGCAGTTCTTC. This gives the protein CASSSLGGGEEQFF.

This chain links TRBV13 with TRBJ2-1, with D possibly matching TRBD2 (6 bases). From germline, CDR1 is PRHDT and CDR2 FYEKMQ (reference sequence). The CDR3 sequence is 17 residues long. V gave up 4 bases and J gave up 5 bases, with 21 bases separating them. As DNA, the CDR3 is TGTGCCAGCAGCTCCCTTGGGTTAGCGGCACCGGACAATGAGCAGTTCTTC. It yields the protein CASSSLGLAAPDNEQFF.

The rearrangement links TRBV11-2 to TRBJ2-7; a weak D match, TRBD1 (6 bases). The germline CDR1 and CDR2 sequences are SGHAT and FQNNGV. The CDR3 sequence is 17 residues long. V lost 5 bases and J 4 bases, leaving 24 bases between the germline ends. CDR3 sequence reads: CASSPLPRDTYFYEQYF. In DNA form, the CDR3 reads TGTGCCAGCAGCCCTCTCCCTCGGGACACTTACTTTTACGAGCAGTACTTC.

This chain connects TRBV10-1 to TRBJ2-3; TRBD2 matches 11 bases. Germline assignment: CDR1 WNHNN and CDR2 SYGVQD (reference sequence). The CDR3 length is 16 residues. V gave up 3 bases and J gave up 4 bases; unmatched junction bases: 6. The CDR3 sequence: CASSDSLAGGPDTQYF. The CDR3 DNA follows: TGCGCCAGCAGTGATTCCTTAGCGGGAGGGCCAGATACGCAGTATTTT.

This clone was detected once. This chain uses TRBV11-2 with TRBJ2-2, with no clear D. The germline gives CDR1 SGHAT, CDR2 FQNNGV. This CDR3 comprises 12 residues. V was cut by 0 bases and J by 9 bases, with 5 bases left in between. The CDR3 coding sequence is TGTGCCAGCAGCTTAGAGGGCTGGGAGCTGTTTTTT. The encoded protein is CASSLEGWELFF. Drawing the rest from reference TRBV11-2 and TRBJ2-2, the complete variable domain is EAGVAQSPRYKIIEKRQSVAFWCNPISGHATLYWYQQILGQGPKLLIQFQNNGVVDDSQLPKDRFSAERLKGVDSTLKIQPAKLEDSAVYLCASSLEGWELFFGEGSRLTVL.

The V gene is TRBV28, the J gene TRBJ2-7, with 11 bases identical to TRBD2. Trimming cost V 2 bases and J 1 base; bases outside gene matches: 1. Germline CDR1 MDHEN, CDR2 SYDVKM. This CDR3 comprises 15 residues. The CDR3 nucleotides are TGTGCCAGCAGTTTAACTAGCGGGGGATCCTACGAGCAGTACTTC. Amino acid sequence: CASSLTSGGSYEQYF.

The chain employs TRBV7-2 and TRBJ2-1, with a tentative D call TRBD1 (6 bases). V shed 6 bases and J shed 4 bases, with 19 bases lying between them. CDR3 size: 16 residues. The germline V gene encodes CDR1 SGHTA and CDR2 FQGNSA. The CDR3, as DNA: TGTGCCAGCAGTACGAATACAGGGTTCCGGTACAATGAGCAGTTCTTC. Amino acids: CASSTNTGFRYNEQFF.

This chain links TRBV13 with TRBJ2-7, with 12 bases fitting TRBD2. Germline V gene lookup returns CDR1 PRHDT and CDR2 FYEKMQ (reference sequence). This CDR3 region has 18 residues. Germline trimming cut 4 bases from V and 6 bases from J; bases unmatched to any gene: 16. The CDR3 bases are TGTGCCAGCAGCTCATGGACTAGCGGGGACGAGTTTTTTGGCGAGCAGTACTTC. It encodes CASSSWTSGDEFFGEQYF.

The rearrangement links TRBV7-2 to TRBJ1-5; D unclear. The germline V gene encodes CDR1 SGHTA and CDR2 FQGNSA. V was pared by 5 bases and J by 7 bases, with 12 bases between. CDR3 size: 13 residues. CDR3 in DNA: TGTGCCAGCAGCCCCAGTTTCGGGCAGCCCCAGCATTTT. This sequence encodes CASSPSFGQPQHF.

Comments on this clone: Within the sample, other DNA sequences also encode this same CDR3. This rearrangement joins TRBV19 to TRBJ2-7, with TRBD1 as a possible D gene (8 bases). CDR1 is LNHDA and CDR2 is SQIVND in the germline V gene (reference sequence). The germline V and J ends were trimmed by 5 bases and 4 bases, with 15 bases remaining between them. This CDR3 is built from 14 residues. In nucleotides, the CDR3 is TGTGCCAGTAGTGCCGGACAGGGAGGGTACGAGCAGTACTTC. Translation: CASSAGQGGYEQYF.

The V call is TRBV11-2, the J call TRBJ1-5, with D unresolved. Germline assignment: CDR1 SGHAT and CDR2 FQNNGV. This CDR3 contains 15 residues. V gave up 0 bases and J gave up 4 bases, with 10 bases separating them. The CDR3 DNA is TGTGCCAGCAGCTTAGATCCTACAGCTAATCAGCCCCAGCATTTT. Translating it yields CASSLDPTANQPQHF. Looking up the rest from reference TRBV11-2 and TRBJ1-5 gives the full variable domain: EAGVAQSPRYKIIEKRQSVAFWCNPISGHATLYWYQQILGQGPKLLIQFQNNGVVDDSQLPKDRFSAERLKGVDSTLKIQPAKLEDSAVYLCASSLDPTANQPQHFGDGTRLSIL.

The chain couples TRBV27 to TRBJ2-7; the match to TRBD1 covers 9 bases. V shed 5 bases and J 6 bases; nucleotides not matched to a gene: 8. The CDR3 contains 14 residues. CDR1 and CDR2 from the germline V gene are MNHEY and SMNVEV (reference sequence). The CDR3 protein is CASSPGQGFGEQYF. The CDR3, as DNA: TGTGCCAGCAGTCCGGGACAGGGATTTGGCGAGCAGTACTTC.

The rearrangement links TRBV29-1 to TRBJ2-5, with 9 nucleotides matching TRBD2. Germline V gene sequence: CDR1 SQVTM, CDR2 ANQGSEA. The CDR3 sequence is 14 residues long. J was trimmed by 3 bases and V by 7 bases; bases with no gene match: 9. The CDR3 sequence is CSGGSAGGEETQYF. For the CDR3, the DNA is TGCAGCGGGGGGTCGGCGGGAGGGGAAGAGACCCAGTACTTC.

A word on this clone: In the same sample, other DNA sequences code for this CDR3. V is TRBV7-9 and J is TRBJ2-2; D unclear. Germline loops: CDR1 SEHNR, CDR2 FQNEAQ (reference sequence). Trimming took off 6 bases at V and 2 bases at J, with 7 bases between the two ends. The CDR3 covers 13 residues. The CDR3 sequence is CASSAENTGELFF. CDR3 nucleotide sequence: TGTGCCAGCAGTGCAGAAAACACCGGGGAGCTGTTTTTT.